A single sample gave rise to the 6 T cell receptor beta chains below, sequenced in a study of shared clonotypes between healthy human individuals. Naivety among CD8 cells was defined by CD45RO negativity and positive CCR7 selection, thereby excluding terminally differentiated effector memory CD45RA+ cells. Clones were sequenced by immunoSEQ multiplex PCR, and TCRdb holds only the in-frame ones, with some missing. This table has hundreds of thousands of clones, approximately 95% appearing once. Sequenced input: naive CD8+ T cells sorted from blood. Receptors originate from a woman in her thirties in good health.

The V gene is TRBV14, the J gene TRBJ2-5; tentative D call: TRBD2 (5 bases). This CDR3 spans 13 amino acids. Deletions cut 4 bases from V and 7 bases from J, with 13 bases between. Germline CDR1 and CDR2: SGHDN and FVKESK. CDR3 loop: CASSPSSRGTQYF. CDR3 coding DNA: TGTGCCAGCAGCCCCTCTAGCCGAGGGACCCAGTACTTC.

The genes are TRBV5-4 and TRBJ2-7; D is undetermined. V shed 4 bases and J shed 0 bases, with 11 bases lying between them. This CDR3 is 14 amino acids long. Germline V gene sequence: CDR1 SGHNT, CDR2 YYREEE (reference sequence). The CDR3 loop is CASSGETHSYEQYF. DNA for the CDR3: TGTGCCAGCAGCGGAGAGACTCACTCCTACGAGCAGTACTTC.

The J gene is TRBJ2-7, the V gene TRBV5-6, with 7 bases lining up with TRBD2. This CDR3 is 15 amino acids long. V lost 4 bases, J lost 7 bases, and 14 bases stayed unmatched. Per germline, CDR1 SGHDT and CDR2 YYEEEE. The CDR3 region is CASSPRAGPSDEQYF. The DNA of the CDR3 is TGTGCCAGCAGCCCCAGAGCGGGACCAAGTGATGAGCAGTACTTC.

The chain links TRBV7-9 to TRBJ2-1, with D uncertain. Germline CDR1 and CDR2: SEHNR and FQNEAQ (reference sequence). This CDR3 region has 15 residues. The ends were cut back, 5 bases at V and 0 bases at J, with 11 bases in the middle. CDR3 in DNA: TGTGCCAGCAGCCCCACCTTAAGCTCCTACAATGAGCAGTTCTTC. Amino acid sequence: CASSPTLSSYNEQFF. The variable domain in full, completed from reference TRBV7-9 and TRBJ2-1, reads DTGVSQNPRHKITKRGQNVTFRCDPISEHNRLYWYRQTLGQGPEFLTYFQNEAQLEKSRLLSDRFSAERPKGSFSTLEIQRTEQGDSAMYLCASSPTLSSYNEQFFGPGTRLTVL.

The chain uses TRBV2 and TRBJ2-2; 9 bases fit TRBD1. The germline gives CDR1 SNHLY, CDR2 FYNNEI. Trimming took 7 bases from V and 4 from J; bases not matched to a gene: 4. The CDR3 runs 14 residues. The chain's CDR3 is CASKDRGSTGELFF. DNA of the CDR3: TGTGCCAGCAAAGACAGGGGGTCCACCGGGGAGCTGTTTTTT.

Notes on this clone: Other DNA sequences in the same sample also yield this CDR3. V and J are TRBV11-3 and TRBJ2-7, with D possibly TRBD2 on 5 matching bases. Trimming stripped 3 bases from V and 7 bases from J, with 13 bases between. The CDR3 runs 13 residues. Germline CDR1 SGHNT, CDR2 YENEEA. CDR3 sequence reads: CASSLGTSGEQYF. The CDR3 DNA reads as TGTGCCAGCAGCTTGGGCACCTCGGGGGAGCAGTACTTC.